A single sample gave rise to the 8 T cell receptor beta chains below, sequenced in a study of cytomegalovirus exposure and HLA in healthy donors. Amplification used 60 Vbeta primers and 13 Jbeta primers. The repertoire was sequenced with immunoSEQ multiplex PCR; TCRdb's copy has only in-frame clones and lacks some. The sample carries some 160,000 clones, around 79% recorded once. The sequenced sample was PBMCs. These receptors originate from a woman between 50 and 59 years old in good health and CMV-seronegative.

V and J are TRBV7-9 and TRBJ1-2; possibly TRBD1 for D (5 bases). The V and J ends lost 0 bases and 0 bases respectively, with 8 bases between them. CDR1 SEHNR and CDR2 FQNEAQ come from the germline V gene (reference sequence). The CDR3 runs 15 residues. In DNA, the CDR3 is TGTGCCAGCAGCTTAGCGGGGCAAACTAACTATGGCTACACCTTC. It specifies CASSLAGQTNYGYTF.

J is TRBJ1-2 and V is TRBV27; 7 nucleotides line up with TRBD1. CDR3 length: 14 amino acids. V was pared by 3 bases and J by 2 bases, with 3 bases of the junction left unmatched. CDR1 and CDR2 (germline): MNHEY, SMNVEV (reference sequence). The CDR3 loop is CASSFGQENYGYTF. DNA of the CDR3: TGTGCCAGCAGTTTTGGACAGGAGAACTATGGCTACACCTTC.

This chain connects TRBV6-5 to TRBJ1-5; TRBD1 aligns across 8 bases. CDR3 length equals 15 residues. Germline loops: CDR1 MNHEY, CDR2 SVGAGI. V was clipped by 5 bases and J by 7 bases; unmatched bases: 10. CDR3 in amino acids: CASSTLTGAEQPQHF. The CDR3 nucleotides read TGTGCCAGCAGTACCCTGACAGGGGCGGAGCAGCCCCAGCATTTT.

This clone has a single count. This chain uses TRBV28 with TRBJ1-5; D perhaps matches TRBD1 (5 bases). Trimming took off 3 bases at V and 1 base at J, with 7 bases between the two ends. CDR3 size: 14 residues. Germline values: CDR1 MDHEN, CDR2 SYDVKM. CDR3 sequence: CASSFGGSNQPQHF. Written as DNA, the CDR3 is TGTGCCAGCAGTTTCGGGGGAAGCAATCAGCCCCAGCATTTT.

The gene calls are TRBV25-1 and TRBJ2-1, with D maybe TRBD1 (6 bases). Germline loops: CDR1 MGHDK, CDR2 SYGVNS. The germline V and J ends were trimmed by 1 base and 6 bases, with 13 bases remaining between them. This CDR3 is 15 amino acids long. The CDR3 DNA sequence: TGTGCCAGCAGTGAATTCGGGCAGGGGCGCAATGAGCAGTTCTTC. This gives the protein CASSEFGQGRNEQFF.

The rearrangement links TRBV28 to TRBJ2-3; no reliable D call. The V end lost 6 bases, the J end lost 0 bases, and 10 bases lay between the germline ends. In germline, CDR1 is MDHEN, CDR2 SYDVKM. There are 14 residues in the CDR3. The CDR3 spells CASSSSGSTDTQYF. CDR3 nucleotide sequence: TGTGCCAGCAGCTCTAGTGGGAGCACAGATACGCAGTATTTT.

This chain joins TRBV11-3 and TRBJ2-3, with D perhaps matching TRBD2 (6 bases). V lost 5 bases to trimming and J lost 2 bases, with 11 bases between them. CDR1 is SGHNT and CDR2 is YENEEA in the germline V gene. This CDR3 contains 14 residues. The CDR3 loop is CASSMGLNTDTQYF. As DNA, the CDR3 is TGTGCCAGCAGCATGGGACTCAACACAGATACGCAGTATTTT.

The chain combines TRBV6-1 with TRBJ1-4; D is ambiguous. Trimming took off 10 bases at V and 3 bases at J, with 18 bases between the two ends. Germline V gene data show CDR1 as MNHNS and CDR2 as SASEGT. The CDR3 totals 15 residues. The CDR3 nucleotides are TGTGCCACCTCTCCCCAACGGTATTCTAATGAAAAACTGTTTTTT. Its protein is CATSPQRYSNEKLFF.